Listed below are T cell receptor beta chains from one sample, sequenced in a study of T cell responses to AZD1222 COVID-19 vaccine. Sequencing used immunoSEQ multiplex PCR; TCRdb keeps in-frame clones, though not all of them. The sample lists some 130,000 clones; roughly nine tenths were seen once. This sample comprised peripheral blood, obtained on day 0 of AZD1222 vaccination. All receptors derive from an adult in good health. Each CDR3 is given with its conserved first and last residue. D genes are given only for firm matches. Not every row has a clone size; where given, it reads once, few, many or a size class.

clone_size: .; j_call: TRBJ2-2; v_call: TRBV10-2; d_call: TRBD2; cdr3_nt: TGCGCCAGCAGACTAGCGGGCACCGGGGAGCTGTTTTTT; cdr3_aa: CASRLAGTGELFF
clone_size: .; j_call: TRBJ2-2; v_call: TRBV9; d_call: .; cdr3_nt: TGTGCCAGCAGCGTAGATGCCGGGGAGCTGTTTTTT; cdr3_aa: CASSVDAGELFF
clone_size: .; j_call: TRBJ1-2; v_call: TRBV6-5; d_call: .; cdr3_nt: TGTGCCAGCAGTAGCACGGTCAACTATGGCTACACCTTC; cdr3_aa: CASSSTVNYGYTF
clone_size: .; j_call: TRBJ2-1; v_call: TRBV29-1; d_call: TRBD1; cdr3_nt: TGCAGCGTTTTGGGACAGGAGAACAATGAGCAGTTCTTC; cdr3_aa: CSVLGQENNEQFF
clone_size: .; j_call: TRBJ1-5; v_call: TRBV18; d_call: .; cdr3_nt: TGTGCCAGCTCACCACCGCGGGGTAGGGGGGCGAGTCAGCCCCAGCATTTT; cdr3_aa: CASSPPRGRGASQPQHF
clone_size: .; j_call: TRBJ1-1; v_call: TRBV14; d_call: .; cdr3_nt: TGTGCCAGCAGCCAAGTCGGTAGGGAGGATGAAGCTTTCTTT; cdr3_aa: CASSQVGREDEAFF
clone_size: .; j_call: TRBJ1-1; v_call: TRBV7-3; d_call: TRBD1; cdr3_nt: TGTGCCAGCAGCTTATTTAACGGACAGGACACTGAAGCTTTCTTT; cdr3_aa: CASSLFNGQDTEAFF
clone_size: .; j_call: TRBJ1-4; v_call: TRBV5-4; d_call: .; cdr3_nt: TGTGCCAGCAATTTAAAGGGGGAAGAAAAACTGTTTTTT; cdr3_aa: CASNLKGEEKLFF
clone_size: once; j_call: TRBJ2-3; v_call: TRBV29-1; d_call: TRBD1; cdr3_nt: TGCAGCGTTGAAGAAACGGGACAGGGGCCAGATACGCAGTATTTT; cdr3_aa: CSVEETGQGPDTQYF
clone_size: once; j_call: TRBJ2-3; v_call: TRBV10-3; d_call: .; cdr3_nt: TGTGCCATTGTAGGTACACTGGCGGCAGATACGCAGTATTTT; cdr3_aa: CAIVGTLAADTQYF
clone_size: .; j_call: TRBJ1-2; v_call: TRBV6-5; d_call: .; cdr3_nt: TGTGCCAGCAGTCACAGGGAGTATAGGGACTATGGCTACACCTTC; cdr3_aa: CASSHREYRDYGYTF
clone_size: .; j_call: TRBJ1-2; v_call: TRBV19; d_call: .; cdr3_nt: TGTGCCAGTTCGGACTTCACTAACTATGGCTACACCTTC; cdr3_aa: CASSDFTNYGYTF
clone_size: .; j_call: TRBJ1-6; v_call: TRBV5-5; d_call: .; cdr3_nt: TGTGCCAGCAGCCTAACAGGGATGGATTCACCCCTCCACTTT; cdr3_aa: CASSLTGMDSPLHF
clone_size: .; j_call: TRBJ1-5; v_call: TRBV19; d_call: .; cdr3_nt: TGTGCCAGTAGTATAAGATCGGACGTTAGCAATCAGCCCCAGCATTTT; cdr3_aa: CASSIRSDVSNQPQHF
clone_size: .; j_call: TRBJ2-1; v_call: TRBV27; d_call: TRBD2; cdr3_nt: TGTGCCAGCTCCAAGGCGGGGGGAAGCAATGAGCAGTTCTTC; cdr3_aa: CASSKAGGSNEQFF
clone_size: .; j_call: TRBJ2-2; v_call: TRBV7-5; d_call: .; cdr3_nt: TGTGCCAGAAGCTTAGCCGGGACTAGCGGTCCTGGCGGGGAGCTGTTTTTT; cdr3_aa: CARSLAGTSGPGGELFF
clone_size: .; j_call: TRBJ1-6; v_call: TRBV27; d_call: .; cdr3_nt: TGTGCCAGCAACGATGTAGGGGGTGGAAAGTATTCACCCCTCCACTTT; cdr3_aa: CASNDVGGGKYSPLHF
clone_size: .; j_call: TRBJ1-2; v_call: TRBV19; d_call: .; cdr3_nt: TGTGCCAGTAGTCAAACGACAGGATCTAACTATGGCTACACCTTC; cdr3_aa: CASSQTTGSNYGYTF
clone_size: .; j_call: TRBJ1-5; v_call: TRBV6-2/TRBV6-3; d_call: .; cdr3_nt: TGTGCCAGCAGTTACCCCGAGACCACGAGGCACACCAATCAGCCCCAGCATTTT; cdr3_aa: CASSYPETTRHTNQPQHF
clone_size: once; j_call: TRBJ2-1; v_call: TRBV18; d_call: .; cdr3_nt: TGTGCCAGCTCTCTTGAAGGATCAGGGTTGTTAAACAATGAGCAGTTCTTC; cdr3_aa: CASSLEGSGLLNNEQFF
clone_size: .; j_call: TRBJ2-2; v_call: TRBV2; d_call: .; cdr3_nt: TGTGCCAGCAGTATACCCCAGGGGACCGGGGAGCTGTTTTTT; cdr3_aa: CASSIPQGTGELFF
clone_size: .; j_call: TRBJ2-2; v_call: TRBV6-5; d_call: .; cdr3_nt: TGTGCCAGCAGTTACTTGCCGGAGGGAACCGGGGAGCTGTTTTTT; cdr3_aa: CASSYLPEGTGELFF
clone_size: .; j_call: TRBJ2-1; v_call: TRBV5-1; d_call: .; cdr3_nt: TGCGCCAGCAGCTTGACGCCGGGGATTAACAATGAGCAGTTCTTC; cdr3_aa: CASSLTPGINNEQFF
clone_size: .; j_call: TRBJ2-7; v_call: TRBV20-1; d_call: .; cdr3_nt: TGCAGTGCTTTCAGGGACGAGCAGTACTTC; cdr3_aa: CSAFRDEQYF
clone_size: .; j_call: TRBJ1-2; v_call: TRBV18; d_call: .; cdr3_nt: TGTGCCAGCTCACCGTTTGATGGCTACACCTTC; cdr3_aa: CASSPFDGYTF
clone_size: .; j_call: TRBJ1-4; v_call: TRBV28; d_call: TRBD1; cdr3_nt: TGTGCCAGCAGGGACACAGGGGGCTTGGGTGAAAAACTGTTTTTT; cdr3_aa: CASRDTGGLGEKLFF
clone_size: .; j_call: TRBJ1-2; v_call: TRBV12-3/TRBV12-4; d_call: .; cdr3_nt: TGTGCCAGCAGTTTAAAAGGACGCGGCTACACCTTC; cdr3_aa: CASSLKGRGYTF
clone_size: .; j_call: TRBJ1-1; v_call: TRBV3-1/TRBV3-2; d_call: .; cdr3_nt: TGTGCCAGCAGCCAACGCAGCATAAGTCGGAACACTGAAGCTTTCTTT; cdr3_aa: CASSQRSISRNTEAFF
clone_size: few; j_call: TRBJ1-2; v_call: TRBV19; d_call: .; cdr3_nt: TGTGCCAGTAGTACATGGAAAGGGCTTGGCTACACCTTC; cdr3_aa: CASSTWKGLGYTF
clone_size: .; j_call: TRBJ1-2; v_call: TRBV5-4; d_call: .; cdr3_nt: TGTGCCAGCAGCACCGGACAGACTAACTATGGCTACACCTTC; cdr3_aa: CASSTGQTNYGYTF
clone_size: .; j_call: TRBJ2-3; v_call: TRBV7-6; d_call: .; cdr3_nt: TGTGCCAGCAGCTTACTAGGGCCTACAGATACGCAGTATTTT; cdr3_aa: CASSLLGPTDTQYF
clone_size: .; j_call: TRBJ1-1; v_call: TRBV18; d_call: .; cdr3_nt: TGTGCCAGCTCACCTCCTCACGCGGGGTCCCCTGAAGCTTTCTTT; cdr3_aa: CASSPPHAGSPEAFF
clone_size: .; j_call: TRBJ1-2; v_call: TRBV21-1; d_call: .; cdr3_nt: TGTGCCATCTACTATGGCTACACCTTC; cdr3_aa: CAIYYGYTF
clone_size: .; j_call: TRBJ1-2; v_call: TRBV19; d_call: .; cdr3_nt: TGTGCCAGTAGTAAGGACTTACATGGCTACACCTTC; cdr3_aa: CASSKDLHGYTF
clone_size: .; j_call: TRBJ1-4; v_call: TRBV11-3; d_call: .; cdr3_nt: TGTGCCAGCAGGCTACACCCGGGAGAAAAACTGTTTTTT; cdr3_aa: CASRLHPGEKLFF
clone_size: .; j_call: TRBJ1-5; v_call: TRBV7-2; d_call: .; cdr3_nt: TGTGCCAGCAGCCAGATAAGGGATCATCAGCCCCAGCATTTT; cdr3_aa: CASSQIRDHQPQHF
clone_size: .; j_call: TRBJ1-6; v_call: TRBV3-1/TRBV3-2; d_call: .; cdr3_nt: TGTGCCAGCAGTCAAGGGGGTAGGAATTCACCCCTCCACTTT; cdr3_aa: CASSQGGRNSPLHF
clone_size: .; j_call: TRBJ2-5; v_call: TRBV9; d_call: .; cdr3_nt: TGTGCCAGCAGCGCCGACCTAGCGGAGACCCAGTACTTC; cdr3_aa: CASSADLAETQYF
clone_size: .; j_call: TRBJ1-1; v_call: TRBV27; d_call: .; cdr3_nt: TGTGCCAGCAGTTTAGTCAACCCCATGAACACTGAAGCTTTCTTT; cdr3_aa: CASSLVNPMNTEAFF
clone_size: .; j_call: TRBJ1-2; v_call: TRBV6-5; d_call: .; cdr3_nt: TGTGCCAGCAAACTTACAGGGAACTATGGCTACACCTTC; cdr3_aa: CASKLTGNYGYTF
clone_size: .; j_call: TRBJ1-1; v_call: TRBV9; d_call: .; cdr3_nt: TGTGCCAGTGAGGCTACCTACACTGAAGCTTTCTTT; cdr3_aa: CASEATYTEAFF